This T cell receptor (beta chain) came from a study of blood T cell repertoires in COVID-19. On the study more broadly: Specimens from acute and convalescent COVID-19 originated in the United States, Italy and Spain. PBMCs, B-cell-depleted T cells, or T cells provided the cDNA or gDNA that made up the material.

Authors' analysis steps: Amplification with reference gene primers provided the estimates of nucleated cell counts. Sequencing was performed with immunoSEQ multiplex PCR; in TCRdb, only in-frame clones are kept and a portion is missing. V and J calls plus clone size are reproduced from that table; the DNA served to infer D and trimming. The sample comprises fewer than 400,000 clones, 75% to 90% of which are singletons, and roughly 3.9% rests with the top ten. CDR3 size: 14 residues. J lost 3 bases, V lost 7 bases, and 7 bases had no gene match. The germline V gene has CDR1 MDHEN and CDR2 SYDVKM. This chain uses TRBV28 with TRBJ1-1; 8 bases line up with TRBD1. Sample: peripheral blood. The source of this sequence is a woman aged 18 to 35 with acute or convalescent COVID-19. The CDR3 DNA reads TGTGCCAGCAAGTCGGGGGGACAGGACACTGAAGCTTTCTTT. This gives the protein CASKSGGQDTEAFF.